This TCR beta chain came from a study of CD8+CD57+ T cells in acquired aplastic anemia. This clonotype has ten or more counts. Profiles of TCR beta VDJ and CDR3 were generated from a genomic DNA template. In TCRdb, the reads were re-called with MiXCR into one record per CDR3 protein. Counted here are 150,000 to 200,000 distinct CDR3 sequences, roughly 64% occurring once; the ten biggest clones make up about 45%. The CDR3 spans 14 residues. Germline V gene data show CDR1 as MDHEN and CDR2 as SYDVKM. With 3 bases removed from V and 6 bases from J, the gap between germline ends came to 15 bases. The gene calls are TRBV28 and TRBJ2-7, with D possibly TRBD1 on 5 matching bases. The sequencing sample was made of sorted CD4+, CD8+, or CD8+CD57+ T cells (not recorded which) from PBMCs. This receptor was identified in a human donor with severe aplastic anemia or a healthy control (not recorded which). CDR3 coding DNA: TGTGCCAGCAGTTTTGGGCAGGGTTTTAGCGAGCAGTACTTC. Amino acid sequence: CASSFGQGFSEQYF.